This T cell receptor (beta chain) was recovered during a study of T cell repertoires in cytomegalovirus infection. Overall study context: Selection of CMV epitopes for the study included recently identified HLA-C-restricted and well-studied HLA-B-restricted ones. CMV infection plus the matching HLA type was flagged by public TCR beta signatures. Whole-study results and caveats: Clonotypes of TCR beta that were HLA-C-restricted and CMV-specific dominated the ex vivo response. Cumulated frequencies of public TCR beta families served to identify carriers of CMV plus the relevant HLA.

A note on this clonotype: Antigen specificity is unknown.

TCRdb used MiXCR to reprocess the reads, holding one entry per CDR3 protein. The sample gives hundreds of thousands of distinct CDR3 sequences, approximately 40% of which show up once; 43% is in the top ten. Germline CDR1 MDHEN, CDR2 SYDVKM. The CDR3 spans 14 residues. V was trimmed by 11 bases and J by 5 bases, leaving 21 bases between them. The TCR comes from a human donor in good health (CMV status not recorded). Some clones in this sample may be carry-over from other donors' samples. V and J are TRBV28 and TRBJ2-5; D is perhaps TRBD2 (5 bases). The starting material was cultured PBMCs, obtained from culture after CMV antigen stimulation. In nucleotides, the CDR3 is TGTGCCGAACCCCCGCGAACGGCGGGCGAGACCCAGTACTTC. It codes for CAEPPRTAGETQYF.